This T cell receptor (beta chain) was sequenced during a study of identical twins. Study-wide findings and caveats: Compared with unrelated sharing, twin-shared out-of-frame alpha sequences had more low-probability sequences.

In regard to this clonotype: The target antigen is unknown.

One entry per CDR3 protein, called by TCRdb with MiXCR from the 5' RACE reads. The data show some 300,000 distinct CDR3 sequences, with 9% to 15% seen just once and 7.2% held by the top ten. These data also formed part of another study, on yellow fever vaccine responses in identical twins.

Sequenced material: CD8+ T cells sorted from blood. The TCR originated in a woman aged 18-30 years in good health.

The CDR3 protein is CSATSWDSIQETQYF. In DNA, the CDR3 is TGCAGTGCGACGTCCTGGGACAGCATACAAGAGACCCAGTACTTC. The chain links TRBV20-1 to TRBJ2-5; 7 positions match TRBD1. V gave up 6 bases and J gave up 2 bases; unmatched junction bases: 12. Germline loops: CDR1 DFQATT, CDR2 SNEGSKA (reference sequence). This CDR3 region has 15 residues.